This T cell receptor (beta chain) stems from a study of CD8+CD57+ T cells in acquired aplastic anemia. Overall study context: On average, sorted CD4+ and CD8+ cells gave roughly 3 ug of DNA. General study points: Statistical testing detected no significant gap in CD8+ Simpson's diversity between patients and controls.

For sequencing, patients were chosen who had shown expansion of CD8+CD57+ cells by flow cytometry. TCR beta VDJ and CDR3 profiling used genomic DNA as template. One entry per CDR3 protein, called by TCRdb with MiXCR from the reads. The sample holds about 290,000 distinct CDR3 sequences; about 50% are singletons and the top ten take 1% to 1.5%. With 7 bases clipped from V and 2 bases from J, the junction kept 4 bases outside the gene matches. CDR1 SNHLY and CDR2 FYNNEI come from the germline V gene. The CDR3 sequence is 15 residues long. This clonotype was counted between two and nine times. Antigen specificity is unknown.

The sample comprised sorted CD4+, CD8+, or CD8+CD57+ T cells (not recorded which) from PBMCs. The receptor comes from a human donor with aplastic anemia. The rearrangement joins TRBV2 to TRBJ2-6, with 8 positions matching TRBD2. Here the CDR3 DNA reads TGTGCCAGCAACGGGAGGGGAACTGGGGCCAACGTCCTGACTTTC. Residues: CASNGRGTGANVLTF.